The present entry profiles one T cell receptor beta chain with its context. The CDR3 is made up of 16 amino acids. Trimming took off 0 bases at V and 1 base at J, with 11 bases between the two ends. Germline V CDR1 and CDR2: LGHNA, YNFKEQ. This entry belongs to a study of blood T cells in healthy people across ages. Together with a sample-barcoded 5' primer, a J-beta primer mix was included in a second PCR lasting about 7 to 12 cycles. TCRdb re-derived calls from the 5' RACE reads in MiXCR, one entry per CDR3 protein. The data hold 800,000 or so distinct CDR3 sequences, with around two thirds observed a single time.

The source of this sequence is a man aged 30 to 39 in good health. This sequence joins TRBV4-2 and TRBJ2-3; possibly TRBD2 for D (5 bases). Sample: blood. The CDR3 DNA reads TGTGCCAGCAGCCAAGAGGAGCGGATAGGCACAGATACGCAGTATTTT. Protein sequence: CASSQEERIGTDTQYF.